These T cell receptor beta chains were read from a single sample in a study of T cell repertoires in aging, cancer and after chemotherapy. In TCRdb, the multiplex PCR reads were re-called with MiXCR into one record per CDR3 protein. Of roughly 930 distinct CDR3 sequences in the sample, roughly 26% are singletons; the top ten hold approximately 15%. The source material was blood. The receptor set was obtained from a human donor with a solid tumor. CDR3s include the opening cysteine and the closing phenylalanine or tryptophan. Each record gives: J gene, V gene, D gene, clone size, CDR3 protein, CDR3 DNA. A D gene is named only where the DNA matches it firmly. Clone size, where shown, is once, few, many, or a class for clones that have expanded.

TRBJ2-5 TRBV29-1 - large CSSSEGETQYF TGCAGCTCGAGCGAGGGAGAGACCCAGTACTTC
TRBJ1-5 TRBV15 - - CATSRDPTQPQHF TGTGCCACCAGCAGGGACCCCACTCAGCCCCAGCATTTT
TRBJ1-1 TRBV27 - large CASSLDGREAFF TGTGCCAGCAGTTTAGATGGGAGGGAGGCTTTCTTT
TRBJ2-3 TRBV20-1 - few CSASTPGTDTQYF TGCAGTGCTAGTACACCCGGCACAGATACGCAGTATTTT
TRBJ2-3 TRBV6-4 TRBD2 - CARSDGGASDTQYF TGTGCCCGCAGTGACGGGGGGGCCTCAGATACGCAGTATTTT
TRBJ2-6 TRBV19 - large CASSIDRGNSGANVLTF TGTGCCAGTAGTATAGATCGTGGGAACTCTGGGGCCAACGTCCTGACTTTC
TRBJ1-1 TRBV5-6 - - CASSVTGPSEAFF TGTGCCAGCAGCGTTACGGGACCGAGTGAAGCTTTCTTT
TRBJ2-1 TRBV19 - large CASTTSSGVNEQFF TGTGCCAGTACAACGTCTTCGGGAGTCAATGAGCAGTTCTTC
TRBJ2-3 TRBV4-1 - - CASSQERDKRPYF TGCGCCAGCAGCCAAGAGAGGGACAAGCGCCCGTATTTT
TRBJ2-5 TRBV19 TRBD2 few CASSRTSGSQETQYF TGTGCCAGTAGTAGGACTAGCGGGAGCCAAGAGACCCAGTACTTC
TRBJ1-1 TRBV10-3 - few CAISEALGTNTEAFF TGTGCCATCAGTGAAGCTTTAGGGACGAACACTGAAGCTTTCTTT
TRBJ1-6 TRBV4-3 - - CASSQVPGVTNSPLHF TGCGCCAGCAGCCAAGTACCGGGGGTCACTAATTCACCCCTCCACTTT
TRBJ2-3 TRBV2 TRBD1 - CASSGQGDTQYF TGTGCAAGCAGTGGACAGGGGGATACGCAGTATTTT
TRBJ1-2 TRBV12-3/TRBV12-4 - large CASSLKGQRQHYGYTF TGTGCCAGCAGTTTAAAAGGGCAGCGGCAGCACTATGGCTACACCTTC
TRBJ2-5 TRBV18 - large CASSANQETQYF TGTGCCAGCTCAGCTAATCAAGAGACCCAGTACTTC
TRBJ2-2 TRBV27 - hyperexpanded CASSVSTGELFF TGTGCCAGCAGTGTATCCACCGGGGAGCTGTTTTTT
TRBJ2-5 TRBV28 - - CASSFETQETQYF TGTGCCAGCAGTTTCGAGACTCAAGAGACCCAGTACTTC
TRBJ1-6 TRBV6-5 - large CASSTTVYNSPLHF TGTGCCAGCAGTACGACAGTCTATAATTCACCCCTCCACTTT
TRBJ2-2 TRBV4-3 TRBD2 - CASSQDSGGAGELFF TGCGCCAGCAGCCAAGATAGCGGGGGGGCCGGGGAGCTGTTTTTT
TRBJ1-1 TRBV11-2 - - CASSRSGENTEAFF TGTGCCAGCAGCCGCTCGGGGGAGAACACTGAAGCTTTCTTT
TRBJ1-2 TRBV14 - - CASSQGKVGARGYTF TGTGCCAGCAGCCAAGGGAAGGTCGGGGCGCGCGGCTACACCTTC
TRBJ1-2 TRBV7-2 - few CASSLGRGGYGYTF TGTGCCAGCAGCTTAGGACGAGGCGGGTATGGCTACACCTTC
TRBJ2-3 TRBV29-1 TRBD2 large CSVVLLAGRGGPHTDTQYF TGCAGCGTTGTGCTCCTAGCGGGAAGGGGCGGGCCTCACACAGATACGCAGTATTTT
TRBJ2-1 TRBV5-1 TRBD1 few CASSTDRGAGNEQFF TGCGCCAGCAGCACCGACAGGGGAGCGGGCAATGAGCAGTTCTTC
TRBJ2-2 TRBV10-3 - few CAISEGGVGTGELFF TGTGCCATCAGTGAGGGCGGGGTAGGCACCGGGGAGCTGTTTTTT
TRBJ1-4 TRBV28 - few CASRPLAVGGEKLFF TGTGCCAGCAGACCCCTGGCCGTTGGTGGTGAAAAACTGTTTTTT
TRBJ2-2 TRBV7-6 - large CASSLVAATGELFF TGTGCCAGCAGCTTAGTGGCTGCCACCGGGGAGCTGTTTTTT
TRBJ2-1 TRBV20-1 TRBD1 few CSATQGVYEQFF TGCAGTGCTACACAGGGGGTGTATGAGCAGTTCTTC
TRBJ1-4 TRBV4-3 - - CASSLSGDSTNEKLFF TGCGCCAGCAGCCTATCTGGGGATTCGACTAATGAAAAACTGTTTTTT
TRBJ1-2 TRBV15 - large CATSRDRGGFDGYTF TGTGCCACCAGCAGAGATCGTGGGGGGTTCGATGGCTACACCTTC
TRBJ2-5 TRBV20-1 - - CSARGGRGRQETQYF TGCAGTGCTAGGGGGGGGCGGGGGAGGCAAGAGACCCAGTACTTC
TRBJ2-3 TRBV27 TRBD2 - CASSDGGASDTRYF TGTGCCAGCAGTGACGGGGGGGCCTCAGATACGCGGTATTTT
TRBJ2-3 TRBV20-1 TRBD2 - CSASEPSGAPDTQYF TGCAGTGCTAGTGAACCTAGCGGGGCGCCAGATACGCAGTATTTT
TRBJ1-1 TRBV5-4 - - CASSLGLGDTEAFF TGTGCCAGCAGCTTGGGACTCGGAGACACTGAAGCTTTCTTT